This T cell receptor beta chain was sequenced in a study of cytomegalovirus exposure and HLA in healthy donors. Study observations and caveats: Three chains tied to CMV proved CMV antigen-specific in vitro.

The CDR3 is 16 residues long. V trimming: 6 bases; J trimming: 3 bases; junction bases outside the gene matches: 13. The germline V gene has CDR1 SQVTM and CDR2 ANQGSEA. The PCR used 60 Vbeta and 13 Jbeta primers. This table comes from immunoSEQ multiplex PCR, and its TCRdb copy is limited to in-frame clones, with some not included. Recorded here are 65,000 to 85,000 clones; the top ten clones represent 1.5% to 2%. A note on this clone: Its matching antigen is unknown.

V is TRBV29-1 and J is TRBJ2-7; 11 positions match TRBD2. The receptor comes from a woman under 40 in good health and CMV-seronegative. Specimen: PBMCs. The CDR3 DNA is TGCAGCGTCACGGGGGTTGATGGGACTAGCGGCTACGAGCAGTACTTC. It codes for CSVTGVDGTSGYEQYF.